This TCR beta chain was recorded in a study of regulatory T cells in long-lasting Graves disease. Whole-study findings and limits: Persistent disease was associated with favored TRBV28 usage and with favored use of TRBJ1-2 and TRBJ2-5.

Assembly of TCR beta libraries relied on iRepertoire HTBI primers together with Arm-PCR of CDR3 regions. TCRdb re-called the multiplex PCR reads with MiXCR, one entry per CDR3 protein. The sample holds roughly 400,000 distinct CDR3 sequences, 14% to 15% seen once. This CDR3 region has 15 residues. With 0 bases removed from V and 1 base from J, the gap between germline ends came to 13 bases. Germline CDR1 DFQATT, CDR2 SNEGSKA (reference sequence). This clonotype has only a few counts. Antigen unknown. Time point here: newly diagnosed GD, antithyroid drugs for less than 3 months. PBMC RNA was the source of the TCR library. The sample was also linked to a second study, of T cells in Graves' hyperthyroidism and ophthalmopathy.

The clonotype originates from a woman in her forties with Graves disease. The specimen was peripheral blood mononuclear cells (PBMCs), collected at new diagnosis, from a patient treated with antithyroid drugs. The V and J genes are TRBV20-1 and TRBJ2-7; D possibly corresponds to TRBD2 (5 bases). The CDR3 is CSARDGNSPSYEQYF. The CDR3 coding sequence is TGCAGTGCTAGAGACGGGAATAGCCCATCCTACGAGCAGTACTTC.